A selection of T cell receptor beta chains follows, all from one sample in a study of cytomegalovirus exposure and HLA in healthy donors. Using immunoSEQ multiplex PCR, the repertoire was profiled, and TCRdb retains in-frame clones only, with some absent. The sample table includes roughly 73,000 clones. The sequenced sample consisted of PBMCs. These receptors all come from a female donor in good health and CMV-seropositive. Both conserved end residues are part of each CDR3. The D gene is left open where the match is weak.

len	v_gene	d_gene	j_gene	CDR3nt	CDR3aa
17	TRBV7-6	TRBD1	TRBJ1-5	TGTGCCAGCAGCGCTTGGCAGGGGCCACAGGGGAATCAGCCCCAGCATTTT	CASSAWQGPQGNQPQHF
17	TRBV5-6	.	TRBJ2-1	TGTGCCAGCAGCGTGGCCGGGGAGCATCCCTTTGGCGATGAGCAGTTCTTC	CASSVAGEHPFGDEQFF
15	TRBV6-5	TRBD2	TRBJ2-7	TGTGCCAGCAGTCCCCTGGCGGGAGCCCTCCACGAGCAGTACTTC	CASSPLAGALHEQYF
14	TRBV30	.	TRBJ1-1	TGTGCCTGGAGTGTAAAGGGGAGGGAGCTTAGAGCTTTCTTT	CAWSVKGRELRAFF
16	TRBV4-1	TRBD2	TRBJ2-2	TGCGCCAGCAGCCACGTTAGCGGGAGTGACACCGGGGAGCTGTTTTTT	CASSHVSGSDTGELFF
12	TRBV29-1	.	TRBJ2-5	TGCAGCGGTTTCTCCTCCCAGGAGACCCAGTACTTC	CSGFSSQETQYF
13	TRBV28	.	TRBJ2-5	TGTGCCTCCAGCGTAGGAGGGGAAGAGACCCAGTACTTC	CASSVGGEETQYF
13	TRBV18	.	TRBJ1-2	TGTGCCAGCTCACCCAACAACAACTATGGCTACACCTTC	CASSPNNNYGYTF
15	TRBV14	TRBD2	TRBJ2-2	TGTGCCAGCAGCCCGGGACTAGCGGACACCGGGGAGCTGTTTTTT	CASSPGLADTGELFF
15	TRBV6-5	TRBD2	TRBJ2-6	TGTGCCGCCCGGGAGGGTTACTCTGGGGCCAACGTCCTGACTTTC	CAAREGYSGANVLTF
16	TRBV5-1	.	TRBJ2-2	TGCGCCAGCAGCTTGGTGGCGGGGCTGGGCACCGGGGAGCTGTTTTTT	CASSLVAGLGTGELFF
14	TRBV5-6	.	TRBJ1-1	TGTGCCAGCAGCGGTGGGGGACTCGGCACTGAAGCTTTCTTT	CASSGGGLGTEAFF
17	TRBV7-2	.	TRBJ1-6	TGTGCCAGCAGCTTAGGAGGGGGGGCAGGGCCAAATTCACCCCTCCACTTT	CASSLGGGAGPNSPLHF
13	TRBV30	TRBD2	TRBJ2-7	TGTGCCTGGACTAGCGGGGGGTTTCACGAGCAGTACTTC	CAWTSGGFHEQYF
14	TRBV19	.	TRBJ2-1	TGTGCCAGTAGTATAGACTTACGCGGGTGGGAGCAGTTCTTC	CASSIDLRGWEQFF
13	TRBV7-7	.	TRBJ2-1	TGTGCTAGCAGCTTAGGGGGAGGGAATGAGCAGTTCTTC	CASSLGGGNEQFF
11	TRBV29-1	TRBD1	TRBJ2-1	TGCAGCGTTGATCAGGACAGGGAACCGTTCTTC	CSVDQDREPFF
16	TRBV7-2	.	TRBJ1-6	TGTGCCAGCAGCCCGGTAGGAGCATCCTATAATTCACCCCTCCACTTT	CASSPVGASYNSPLHF
14	TRBV29-1	TRBD1	TRBJ1-2	TGCAGCGTGGACCACTACACAGGGGGGGAGGGCTACACCTTC	CSVDHYTGGEGYTF
17	TRBV5-6	TRBD1	TRBJ1-2	TGTGCCAGCAGCCTCTTAGATCACAGGGGGCAGAGCTATGGCTACACCTTC	CASSLLDHRGQSYGYTF
13	TRBV7-2	.	TRBJ1-5	TGTGCCAGCAGCCCAGGGGATAGGCAGCCCCAGCATTTT	CASSPGDRQPQHF
16	TRBV5-1	TRBD1	TRBJ1-2	TGCGCCAGCAGCTTCGGAGACAGGGCCACTATCTATGGCTACACCTTC	CASSFGDRATIYGYTF
19	TRBV9	TRBD2	TRBJ2-3	TGTGCCAGCAGTCCCTTACTAGCGGGAGGGGGGCCGAGCACAGATACGCAGTATTTT	CASSPLLAGGGPSTDTQYF
16	TRBV4-1	TRBD1	TRBJ2-7	TGCGCCAGCAGCCAGTTTTCGGGACAGCCTAAAGACGAGCAGTACTTC	CASSQFSGQPKDEQYF
14	TRBV6-5	.	TRBJ2-1	TGTGCCAGCAGTGGCGGCCACCTCTACAATGAGCAGTTCTTC	CASSGGHLYNEQFF
14	TRBV6-1	TRBD1	TRBJ1-6	TGTGCCAGCGGGGGGGGACAGGTTAATTCACCCCTCCACTTT	CASGGGQVNSPLHF
14	TRBV4-1	TRBD1	TRBJ2-3	TGCGCCAGCAGCCTGGGACAGTCCACAGATACGCAGTATTTT	CASSLGQSTDTQYF
17	TRBV5-1	TRBD1	TRBJ1-2	TGCGCCAGCAGCTTGGGGGCACCGGGACAGGGATCCTATGGCTACACCTTC	CASSLGAPGQGSYGYTF
16	TRBV10-3	.	TRBJ2-7	TGTGCCATCAGTGAGTCGGTGGCGGCAGGGATCTACGAGCAGTACTTC	CAISESVAAGIYEQYF
15	TRBV5-5	TRBD2	TRBJ2-5	TGTGCCAGCAGCTCTGGCGGGACTAGCGTCCCGACCCAGTACTTC	CASSSGGTSVPTQYF
11	TRBV19	TRBD1	TRBJ1-1	TGTGCCAGTACCCCGACAGGGGGAGCTTTCTTT	CASTPTGGAFF
14	TRBV5-4	.	TRBJ1-2	TGTGCCAGCAGCTTGAGCGGGACGTACTATGGCTACACCTTC	CASSLSGTYYGYTF
14	TRBV7-9	.	TRBJ2-7	TGTGCCAGCAGTTCGGTCCGGACGGGGTACGAGCAGTACTTC	CASSSVRTGYEQYF
15	TRBV25-1	TRBD1	TRBJ2-7	TGTGCCAGCAGTTCCCAGCAACAGGGGTTCTACGAGCAGTACTTC	CASSSQQQGFYEQYF
11	TRBV30	.	TRBJ1-6	TGTGCCTGGAGTACAGTTTCACCCCTCCACTTT	CAWSTVSPLHF
16	TRBV5-1	TRBD1	TRBJ1-6	TGCGCCAGCAGCTTGAGGCAGGGGGCTTCTAATTCACCCCTCCACTTT	CASSLRQGASNSPLHF
13	TRBV4-1	.	TRBJ1-3	TGCGCCAGCAGCCAACTGGAGGGAAACACCATATATTTT	CASSQLEGNTIYF
16	TRBV13	.	TRBJ2-3	TGTGCCAGCAGCTTAAGGTCCCGAGAGTCCCGGGAGACGCAGTATTTT	CASSLRSRESRETQYF
14	TRBV2	.	TRBJ2-3	TGTGCCAGCAGTTCCCGGGACAACACAGATACGCAGTATTTT	CASSSRDNTDTQYF
15	TRBV19	TRBD2	TRBJ2-7	TGTGCCAGTAGTTTCTTAGCGGGAGTCTCCTACGAGCAGTACTTC	CASSFLAGVSYEQYF
11	TRBV5-1	.	TRBJ2-7	TGCGCCAGCAGCTTGGGGCATGAGCAGTACTTC	CASSLGHEQYF
17	TRBV4-3	TRBD2	TRBJ2-1	TGCGCCAGCAGCCGCGTCACCGGGACTAGCGGGGACAATGAGCAGTTCTTC	CASSRVTGTSGDNEQFF
14	TRBV2	.	TRBJ2-5	TGTGCCAGCAGTTACGGACGGGGGCAAGAGACCCAGTACTTC	CASSYGRGQETQYF
17	TRBV10-3	TRBD1	TRBJ1-1	TGTGCCATCAGTGAGTCGTTTGGTACAGGGGGTAGGGCTGAAGCTTTCTTT	CAISESFGTGGRAEAFF
15	TRBV2	TRBD2	TRBJ2-7	TGTGCCAGCAAATTTACGGGGGGTGCGGCCTACGAGCAGTACTTC	CASKFTGGAAYEQYF
13	TRBV9	TRBD2	TRBJ2-1	TGTGCCAGCAGCGCCGGGACTATTAATGAGCAGTTCTTC	CASSAGTINEQFF
13	TRBV29-1	.	TRBJ2-2	TGCAGCGTTGAGAGAGCGAACACCGGGGAGCTGTTTTTT	CSVERANTGELFF
14	TRBV9	.	TRBJ1-1	TGTGCCAGCAGCGTAGCAGGGTCGGACACTGAAGCTTTCTTT	CASSVAGSDTEAFF
14	TRBV18	TRBD1	TRBJ2-7	TGTGCCAGCTCACCACTGGACAGGGATTACGAGCAGTACTTC	CASSPLDRDYEQYF
16	TRBV7-8	TRBD1	TRBJ2-7	TGTGCCAGCAGCTCTTACCCCGGGACAGGGACTGACGAGCAGTACTTC	CASSSYPGTGTDEQYF
15	TRBV4-1	TRBD1	TRBJ2-7	TGCGCCAGCAGCCAAGCCGGGACAGGGGGGTACGAGCAGTACTTC	CASSQAGTGGYEQYF
13	TRBV11-3	.	TRBJ2-2	TGTGCCAGCAGCCTGGACTTTACCGGGGAGCTGTTTTTT	CASSLDFTGELFF
15	TRBV19	TRBD1	TRBJ1-4	TGTGCCAGTAGTCTCGGGACAGCAACTAATGAAAAACTGTTTTTT	CASSLGTATNEKLFF